This entry lists 23 T cell receptor beta chains sequenced from one sample in a study of cytomegalovirus exposure and HLA in healthy donors. PCR primers comprised 60 Vbeta and 13 Jbeta primers. This table comes from immunoSEQ multiplex PCR, and its TCRdb copy is limited to in-frame clones, with some not included. The data contain tens of thousands of clones, around 66% of them singletons. The sample consisted of PBMCs. Receptors originate from a male donor in good health and CMV-seropositive.

This clone was detected once. The chain is built from TRBV6-1 and TRBJ1-2, with TRBD1 as a possible D gene (5 bases). This CDR3 spans 12 amino acids. Trimming left V 6 bases short and J 2 bases short, with 7 bases between. The germline gives CDR1 MNHNS, CDR2 SASEGT. CDR3 in DNA: TGTGCCAGCAGGGACACAAACTATGGCTACACCTTC. Its translation is CASRDTNYGYTF.

The chain couples TRBV6-4 to TRBJ2-1; 16 bases map to TRBD2. The germline gives CDR1 MRHNA, CDR2 SNTAGT. Trimming took 5 bases from V and 7 from J; bases not matched to a gene: 11. There are 18 residues in the CDR3. The CDR3 here is CASSPTDLGLAGGNEQFF. The CDR3 nucleotides read TGTGCCAGCAGTCCTACAGACCTGGGACTAGCGGGAGGGAATGAGCAGTTCTTC.

The genes are TRBV7-2 and TRBJ1-1; D is ambiguous. CDR3 length equals 14 residues. Germline V gene lookup returns CDR1 SGHTA and CDR2 FQGNSA. Trimming pared 4 bases from V and 1 base from J, leaving 10 bases between. CDR3 protein: CASSSMASNTEAFF. CDR3 in DNA: TGTGCCAGCAGCTCCATGGCCTCGAACACTGAAGCTTTCTTT.

This chain links TRBV6-6 with TRBJ1-1; 8 bases map to TRBD1. The CDR3 has 14 amino acids. The trim removed 2 bases at V and 8 bases at J, leaving 7 bases unmatched. The germline V gene encodes CDR1 MNHNY and CDR2 SVGAGI (reference sequence). CDR3 protein: CASSYPAGQGEAFF. In nucleotides, the CDR3 is TGTGCCAGCAGTTACCCCGCCGGACAGGGCGAAGCTTTCTTT.

The rearrangement uses TRBV5-1 and TRBJ2-3; D is perhaps TRBD1 (5 bases). CDR3 size: 14 residues. CDR1 is SGHRS and CDR2 is YFSETQ in the germline V gene. Trimming cost V 4 bases and J 0 bases, with 9 bases left between them. The CDR3 coding sequence is TGCGCCAGCAGCCCACAGGTTAGCACAGATACGCAGTATTTT. It specifies CASSPQVSTDTQYF.

This rearrangement joins TRBV4-1 to TRBJ2-5; 12 bases are shared with TRBD2. The CDR3 is 15 amino acids. Germline lookup yields CDR1 MGHRA and CDR2 YSYEKL. Trimming took 4 bases from V and 2 from J; bases not matched to a gene: 2. The DNA for the CDR3 is TGCGCCAGCAGCCGGGGGACTAGCGGGCAAGAGACCCAGTACTTC. This codes for CASSRGTSGQETQYF.

This clone was recorded a few times. The chain links TRBV27 to TRBJ2-3; perhaps TRBD2 as D (6 bases). V dropped 3 bases and J dropped 3 bases, with 10 bases sitting between them. The germline gives CDR1 MNHEY, CDR2 SMNVEV (reference sequence). The CDR3 sequence is 14 residues long. The CDR3 DNA reads as TGTGCCAGCAGTTTCGGGGGTGGGACAGATACGCAGTATTTT. It codes for CASSFGGGTDTQYF.

Only one count was recorded for this clone. J is TRBJ2-1 and V is TRBV5-4, with TRBD2 matching 14 bases. Germline-derived CDR1 and CDR2 are SGHNT and YYREEE (reference sequence). After removal of 10 bases from V and 9 bases from J, the junction contained 12 bases not matched to a gene. This CDR3 has 15 amino acids. CDR3 loop: CAGQTSGGAISEQFF. For the CDR3, the DNA is TGTGCCGGACAGACTAGCGGGGGGGCCATATCTGAGCAGTTCTTC.

The chain joins TRBV30 to TRBJ1-1; TRBD1 matches at 8 bases. V gave up 1 base and J gave up 3 bases; unmatched junction bases: 4. CDR1 and CDR2 (germline): GTSNPN, SVGIG (reference sequence). The CDR3 sequence is 14 residues long. The CDR3 spells CAWSGGQGDTEAFF. DNA for the CDR3: TGTGCCTGGAGTGGAGGACAGGGAGACACTGAAGCTTTCTTT.

V and J are TRBV7-2 and TRBJ2-3; tentatively, D is TRBD1 (6 bases). The ends were cut back, 4 bases at V and 2 bases at J, with 13 bases in the middle. The CDR3 spans 15 residues. The germline CDR1 and CDR2 sequences are SGHTA and FQGNSA. The CDR3 nucleotides are TGTGCCAGCAGCTCCGGACAGAAAATCACAGATACGCAGTATTTT. Its translation is CASSSGQKITDTQYF.

The chain joins TRBV7-8 to TRBJ1-1; 9 bases are a match to TRBD1. The CDR3 consists of 16 residues. Trimming took 3 bases from V and 5 from J; bases not matched to a gene: 10. The germline CDR1 and CDR2 sequences are SGHVS and FQNEAQ. The CDR3 spells CASSFPGQGEGTEAFF. DNA for the CDR3: TGTGCCAGCAGCTTCCCGGGACAGGGAGAGGGGACTGAAGCTTTCTTT.

In regard to this clone: The same CDR3 can be traced to other DNA sequences in this sample. The chain is built from TRBV5-1 and TRBJ2-5; TRBD2 agrees at 10 bases. The V and J ends lost 2 bases and 5 bases, in that order; junction bases with no gene match: 6. The CDR3 is 15 amino acids. The germline V gene encodes CDR1 SGHRS and CDR2 YFSETQ. The CDR3 nucleotides are TGCGCCAGCAGCTTAGCTAGCGGGGGACCCGAGACCCAGTACTTC. Protein sequence: CASSLASGGPETQYF.

The chain employs TRBV4-3 and TRBJ1-3; weak D call: TRBD1 (6 bases). The CDR3 has 15 residues. V lost 3 bases, J lost 4 bases, and 13 bases lay in between. CDR1 and CDR2 (germline): LGHNA, YSLEER. CDR3 sequence reads: CASSQGGQSGNTIYF. In DNA form, the CDR3 reads TGCGCCAGCAGCCAGGGCGGACAGTCGGGAAACACCATATATTTT.

V and J are TRBV6-6 and TRBJ2-1; no definite D call. Germline V gives CDR1 MNHNY, CDR2 SVGAGI (reference sequence). V was pared by 4 bases and J by 4 bases, with 8 bases between. The CDR3 consists of 13 residues. The CDR3, as DNA: TGTGCCAGCAGTTCATCTCTATACAATGAGCAGTTCTTC. Translating it yields CASSSSLYNEQFF.

The chain recombines TRBV9 with TRBJ2-1, with TRBD2 identical over 12 bases. CDR1 is SGDLS, CDR2 YYNGEE, per germline. The CDR3 is 15 residues long. Germline trimming cut 3 bases from V and 8 bases from J; bases unmatched to any gene: 6. The CDR3 is CASSGLAGVPDEQFF. For the CDR3, the DNA is TGTGCCAGCAGCGGACTAGCGGGGGTCCCCGATGAGCAGTTCTTC.

The chain has TRBV5-1 and TRBJ2-2; maybe TRBD1 (5 bases). V shed 4 bases and J shed 2 bases, with 9 bases lying between them. The CDR3 extends over 14 amino acids. Germline values: CDR1 SGHRS, CDR2 YFSETQ. Here the CDR3 DNA reads TGCGCCAGCAGCGCAGGGATCAACACCGGGGAGCTGTTTTTT. Translating gives CASSAGINTGELFF.

This sequence joins TRBV6-4 and TRBJ2-5; unclear D gene. Germline V gene sequence: CDR1 MRHNA, CDR2 SNTAGT. The CDR3 totals 16 residues. The V gene lost 0 bases and the J gene lost 2 bases, with 13 bases spanning the gap. CDR3 DNA: TGTGCCAGCAGTGACTCTCAACGGAGAGCTCAAGAGACCCAGTACTTC. Residues: CASSDSQRRAQETQYF.

The chain uses TRBV19 and TRBJ2-3; D is possibly TRBD2 (6 bases). Looked up from germline, CDR1 is LNHDA and CDR2 is SQIVND (reference sequence). Trimming took off 10 bases at V and 1 base at J, with 15 bases between the two ends. The CDR3 has 14 amino acids. In DNA form, the CDR3 reads TGTGCCACCCTTAGCGGCGGACGCACAGATACGCAGTATTTT. This translates into CATLSGGRTDTQYF.

This sequence joins TRBV18 and TRBJ2-7, with a weak D call TRBD1 (7 bases). CDR1 is KGHSH and CDR2 is LQKENI in the germline V gene. The CDR3 extends over 14 amino acids. Trimming shortened V by 3 bases and J by 6 bases, and 15 bases separated the two germline ends. CDR3 in DNA: TGTGCCAGCTCACCCGGCAGGGGGGCCGGCGAGCAGTACTTC. Amino acids: CASSPGRGAGEQYF.

The V and J genes are TRBV27 and TRBJ2-1, with 15 bases lining up with TRBD2. V lost 7 bases to trimming and J lost 6 bases; unmatched junction nucleotides: 16. In germline, CDR1 is MNHEY, CDR2 SMNVEV (reference sequence). CDR3 length: 19 amino acids. The CDR3 spells CASTNHLSWTSGGVNEQFF. DNA for the CDR3: TGTGCCAGCACTAACCACCTATCCTGGACTAGCGGGGGGGTCAATGAGCAGTTCTTC.

The V and J genes are TRBV5-1 and TRBJ2-6; the match to TRBD1 covers 7 bases. Looked up from germline, CDR1 is SGHRS and CDR2 is YFSETQ. After removal of 3 bases from V and 0 bases from J, the junction contained 9 bases not matched to a gene. The CDR3 is 18 amino acids. The DNA of the CDR3 is TGCGCCAGCAGCTCACAGGGGTCGCTCCTCTCTGGGGCCAACGTCCTGACTTTC. It is translated as CASSSQGSLLSGANVLTF.

CDR3 DNA sequence: TGTGCCAGCAGCTTGGAGGGGGGGCGAACCTTCGAGCAGTACTTC. Translated: CASSLEGGRTFEQYF. This chain joins TRBV5-5 and TRBJ2-7, with a tentative D call TRBD2 (7 bases). The CDR3 is made up of 15 amino acids. The V and J ends lost 0 bases and 6 bases respectively, with 16 bases between them. Per germline, CDR1 SGHKS and CDR2 YYEKEE (reference sequence).

This chain connects TRBV7-6 to TRBJ2-7; D is possibly TRBD1 (6 bases). This CDR3 has 15 residues. From germline, CDR1 is SGHVS and CDR2 FNYEAQ. V lost 0 bases and J 0 bases, leaving 9 bases between the germline ends. Here the CDR3 reads CASSLAPRGSYEQYF. CDR3 nucleotides: TGTGCCAGCAGCTTAGCCCCCAGGGGCTCCTACGAGCAGTACTTC.